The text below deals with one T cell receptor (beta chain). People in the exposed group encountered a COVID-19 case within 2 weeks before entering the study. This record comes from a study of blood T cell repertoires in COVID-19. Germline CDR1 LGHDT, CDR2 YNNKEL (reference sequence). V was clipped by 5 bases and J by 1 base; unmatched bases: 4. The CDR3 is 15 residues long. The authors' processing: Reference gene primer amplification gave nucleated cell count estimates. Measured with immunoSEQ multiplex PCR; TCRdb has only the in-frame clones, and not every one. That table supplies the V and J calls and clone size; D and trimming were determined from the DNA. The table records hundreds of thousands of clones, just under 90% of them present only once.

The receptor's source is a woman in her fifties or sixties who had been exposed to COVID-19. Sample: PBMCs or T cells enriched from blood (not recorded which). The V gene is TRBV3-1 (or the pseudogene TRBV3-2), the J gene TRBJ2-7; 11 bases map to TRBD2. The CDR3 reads CASSLAGGKSYEQYF. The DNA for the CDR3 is TGTGCCAGCAGCTTAGCGGGGGGGAAATCCTACGAGCAGTACTTC.